The 8 T cell receptor beta chains below were found in one sample sequenced in a study of cytomegalovirus exposure and HLA in healthy donors. Primers: 60 Vbeta forward and 13 Jbeta reverse. Assay: immunoSEQ multiplex PCR; the TCRdb copy retains only in-frame clones and omits some. The data hold around 180,000 clones, with approximately 84% observed a single time. The sequencing input was PBMCs. These receptors originate from a woman aged 30 to 39 in good health and CMV-seropositive.

The CDR3 DNA is TGCGCCAGCAGCTCTTACAGGGGGGAGAACACTGAAGCTTTCTTT. Its translation is CASSSYRGENTEAFF. The rearrangement links TRBV5-1 to TRBJ1-1; TRBD1 aligns across 8 bases. The J segment lost 1 base and the V segment lost 3 bases, leaving 5 bases of the junction unmatched. Per the germline V gene, CDR1 is SGHRS and CDR2 is YFSETQ. CDR3 length: 15 amino acids.

This clone was counted a few times. V gene TRBV10-3 combines with J gene TRBJ1-3; D ambiguous. The CDR3 has 16 residues. Between the trimmed V and J ends, which lost 2 bases and 4 bases, there was a span of 15 bases. The V gene's germline CDR1 is ENHRY and CDR2 SYGVKD. The CDR3 DNA follows: TGTGCCATCAGTGAGCGGTCCCCGGGGAACGGAAACACCATATATTTT. It codes for CAISERSPGNGNTIYF.

The J gene is TRBJ2-3, the V gene TRBV5-1; 7 bases fit TRBD1. Germline CDR1 SGHRS, CDR2 YFSETQ. The CDR3 loop spans 17 amino acids. Trimming at V came to 0 bases and at J to 2 bases, leaving 9 bases not matched to a gene. The CDR3 DNA reads TGCGCCAGCAGCTTGGGGACAGGAGGCCCACCCACAGATACGCAGTATTTT. This encodes CASSLGTGGPPTDTQYF.

This clone was counted only a few times. This CDR3 is CASSYRGRDTQYF. The CDR3 DNA is TGTGCCAGCAGTTACAGGGGAAGAGACACGCAGTATTTT. The chain carries TRBV6-5 and TRBJ2-3, with D possibly matching TRBD1 (5 bases). Germline lookup yields CDR1 MNHEY and CDR2 SVGAGI. V was shortened by 2 bases and J by 9 bases, with 12 bases between the two germline ends. The CDR3 extends over 13 amino acids.

CDR3 sequence (DNA): TGTGCCAGCTCGCTGGACAGGTCTGGTGGCAATCAGCCCCAGCATTTT. It is translated as CASSLDRSGGNQPQHF. J is TRBJ1-5 and V is TRBV18, with 7 bases that match TRBD1. V lost 6 bases and J lost 2; bases outside the gene matches: 10. Germline CDR1 reads KGHSH; CDR2 reads LQKENI. The length of the CDR3 is 16 residues. The whole variable domain, remainder taken from reference TRBV18 and TRBJ1-5, is NAGVMQNPRHLVRRRGQEARLRCSPMKGHSHVYWYRQLPEEGLKFMVYLQKENIIDESGMPKERFSAEFPKEGPSILRIQQVVRGDSAAYFCASSLDRSGGNQPQHFGDGTRLSIL.

The chain recombines TRBV9 with TRBJ1-1, with TRBD1 as a possible D gene (6 bases). CDR3 length equals 13 residues. V gave up 7 bases and J gave up 3 bases, with 13 bases separating them. Looked up from germline, CDR1 is SGDLS and CDR2 is YYNGEE. The DNA for the CDR3 is TGTGCCAGCCGTGGGAAGGGGGACACTGAAGCTTTCTTT. Translated, it gives CASRGKGDTEAFF. Using reference TRBV9 and TRBJ1-1 for the parts outside the CDR3, the full variable domain is DSGVTQTPKHLITATGQRVTLRCSPRSGDLSVYWYQQSLDQGLQFLIQYYNGEERAKGNILERFSAQQFPDLHSELNLSSLELGDSALYFCASRGKGDTEAFFGQGTRLTVV.

This rearrangement joins TRBV7-8 to TRBJ2-1, with TRBD2 identical over 11 bases. Per germline, CDR1 SGHVS and CDR2 FQNEAQ. V was pared by 2 bases and J by 7 bases, with 4 bases of the junction left unmatched. The CDR3 loop spans 15 amino acids. The CDR3 here is CASSLTTSGRNEQFF. CDR3 DNA: TGTGCCAGCAGCTTAACCACTAGCGGGAGAAATGAGCAGTTCTTC.

This clone was observed a single time. This chain links TRBV6-4 with TRBJ2-1; a weak D match, TRBD1 (6 bases). The length of the CDR3 is 14 residues. Deletions cut 2 bases from V and 9 bases from J, with 14 bases between. The germline gives CDR1 MRHNA, CDR2 SNTAGT. The CDR3 DNA is TGTGCCAGCAGTGACGCGTCAGGGGCGGTTGAGCAGTTCTTC. Residues: CASSDASGAVEQFF.